This entry describes one TCR beta chain. Its antigen remains unidentified. The data were obtained in a study of post-analysis software for immune sequencing data. The study, taken as a whole, reports: Compared with controls, patients had more of 4 or 5 TRBV segments, including TRBV5-6, TRBV5-1 and TRBV20-1.

CDR1 is KGHSH and CDR2 is LQKENI in the germline V gene. The CDR3 loop spans 14 amino acids. V gave up 6 bases and J gave up 5 bases; unmatched junction bases: 7. Prepared TCR beta cDNA libraries contained unique molecular identifiers. TCRdb re-analysed the PCR reads in MiXCR, keeping a single row per CDR3 protein. In the table there are around 160,000 distinct CDR3 sequences, 30% to 45% of which are singletons. This chain joins TRBV18 and TRBJ1-5, with 7 bases fitting TRBD1. The sequencing here drew on blood, taken after autologous hematopoietic stem cell transplantation. This clonotype originated in a girl aged 5-17 years with multiple sclerosis. CDR3 nucleotide sequence: TGTGCCAGCTCCCCGACAGGGTATGATCAGCCCCAGCATTTT. Its translation: CASSPTGYDQPQHF.